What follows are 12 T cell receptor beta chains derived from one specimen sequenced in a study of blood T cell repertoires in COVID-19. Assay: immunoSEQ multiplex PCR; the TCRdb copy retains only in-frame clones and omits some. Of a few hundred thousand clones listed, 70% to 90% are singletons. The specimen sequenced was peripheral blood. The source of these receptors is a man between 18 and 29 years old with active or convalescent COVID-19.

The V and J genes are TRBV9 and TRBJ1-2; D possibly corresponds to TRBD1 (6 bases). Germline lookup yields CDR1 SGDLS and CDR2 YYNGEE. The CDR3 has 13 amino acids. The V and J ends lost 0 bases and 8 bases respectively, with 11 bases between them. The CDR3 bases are TGTGCCAGCAGCGTAGCACAGGGTTACGGCTACACCTTC. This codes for CASSVAQGYGYTF.

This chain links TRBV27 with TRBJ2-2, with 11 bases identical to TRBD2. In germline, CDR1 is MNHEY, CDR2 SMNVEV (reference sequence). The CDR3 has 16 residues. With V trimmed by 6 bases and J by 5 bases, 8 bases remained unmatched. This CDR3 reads CASRMLAGGETGELFF. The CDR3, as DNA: TGTGCCAGCAGGATGCTAGCGGGAGGAGAAACCGGGGAGCTGTTTTTT.

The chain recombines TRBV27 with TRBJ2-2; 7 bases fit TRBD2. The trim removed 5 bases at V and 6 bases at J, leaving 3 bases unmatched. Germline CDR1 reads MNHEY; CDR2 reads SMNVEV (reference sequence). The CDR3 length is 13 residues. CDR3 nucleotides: TGTGCCAGCAGTCCGCGGGGGTCCGGGGAGCTGTTTTTT. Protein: CASSPRGSGELFF.

CDR3 protein: CASSLGQGKVMGEKLFF. The CDR3 coding sequence is TGTGCCAGCAGCCTGGGACAGGGCAAGGTTATGGGTGAAAAACTGTTTTTT. The chain combines TRBV5-8 with TRBJ1-4; TRBD1 agrees at 9 bases. This CDR3 is 17 amino acids long. Unmatched junction bases numbered 14, after V lost 4 bases and J lost 7 bases. The germline V gene encodes CDR1 SGHTS and CDR2 YDEGEE.

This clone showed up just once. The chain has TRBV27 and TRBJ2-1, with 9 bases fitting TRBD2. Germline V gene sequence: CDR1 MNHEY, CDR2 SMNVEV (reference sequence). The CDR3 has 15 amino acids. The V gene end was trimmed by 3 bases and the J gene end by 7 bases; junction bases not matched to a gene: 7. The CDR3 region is CASSFGWRGGNEQFF. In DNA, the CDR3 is TGTGCCAGCAGTTTTGGGTGGCGGGGGGGGAATGAGCAGTTCTTC.

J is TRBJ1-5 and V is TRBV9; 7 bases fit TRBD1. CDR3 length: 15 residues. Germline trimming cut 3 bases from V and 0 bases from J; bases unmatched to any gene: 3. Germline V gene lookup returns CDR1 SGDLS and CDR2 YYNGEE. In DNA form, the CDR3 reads TGTGCCAGCAGCGGAGGGACAGATAGCAATCAGCCCCAGCATTTT. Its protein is CASSGGTDSNQPQHF.

CDR3 nucleotides: TGTGCCAGCTACGCCCGGACTAGCGGGAAGATCGGTGAGCAGTTCTTC. This translates into CASYARTSGKIGEQFF. This chain uses TRBV27 with TRBJ2-1, with 12 bases lining up with TRBD2. Trimming took 8 bases from V and 9 from J; bases not matched to a gene: 14. CDR3 length: 16 amino acids. Germline V lookup: CDR1 MNHEY, CDR2 SMNVEV (reference sequence).

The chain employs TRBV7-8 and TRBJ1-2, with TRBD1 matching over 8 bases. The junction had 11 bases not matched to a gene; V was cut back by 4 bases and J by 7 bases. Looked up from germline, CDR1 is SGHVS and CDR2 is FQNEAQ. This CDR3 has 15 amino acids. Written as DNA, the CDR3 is TGTGCCAGCAGCTCCGGGGGGCAGGGGGCCCGTGGCTACACCTTC. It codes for CASSSGGQGARGYTF.

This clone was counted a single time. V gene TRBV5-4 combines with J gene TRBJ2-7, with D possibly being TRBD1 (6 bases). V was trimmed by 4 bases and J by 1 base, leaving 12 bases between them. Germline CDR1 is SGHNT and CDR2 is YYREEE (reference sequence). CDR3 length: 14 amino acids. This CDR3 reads CASSPNRDSYEQYF. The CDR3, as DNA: TGTGCCAGCAGCCCAAACAGGGATTCCTACGAGCAGTACTTC.

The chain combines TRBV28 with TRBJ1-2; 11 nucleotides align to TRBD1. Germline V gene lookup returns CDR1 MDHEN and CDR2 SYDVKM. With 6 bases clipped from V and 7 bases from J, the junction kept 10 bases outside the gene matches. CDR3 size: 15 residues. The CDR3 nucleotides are TGTGCCAGCAGATTAACCGGGACAGGGGGTGGTGGCTACACCTTC. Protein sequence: CASRLTGTGGGGYTF.

CDR3 loop: CASSSAGSNYGYTF. The CDR3 bases are TGCGCCAGCAGCAGCGCGGGCAGCAACTATGGCTACACCTTC. The chain links TRBV5-1 to TRBJ1-2, with D hard to call. This CDR3 is built from 14 residues. Trimming cost V 4 bases and J 2 bases, with 12 bases left between them. The germline V gene encodes CDR1 SGHRS and CDR2 YFSETQ.

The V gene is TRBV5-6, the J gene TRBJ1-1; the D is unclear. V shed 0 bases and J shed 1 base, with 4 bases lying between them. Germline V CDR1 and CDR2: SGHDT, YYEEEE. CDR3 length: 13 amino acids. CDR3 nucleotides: TGTGCCAGCAGCTTGGCCGGGAACACTGAAGCTTTCTTT. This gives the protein CASSLAGNTEAFF.